Following are 20 T cell receptor beta chains from one sample sequenced in a study of cytomegalovirus exposure and HLA in healthy donors. Data came from immunoSEQ multiplex PCR; TCRdb stores just in-frame clones and leaves some out. Found here are 150,000 to 200,000 clones, roughly 86% of them singletons; the top ten hold about 1.6%. Sequencing input: PBMCs. These receptors were obtained from a woman between 18 and 29 years old in good health and CMV-seronegative.

The rearrangement joins TRBV5-6 to TRBJ2-5; D ambiguous. CDR3 length equals 12 residues. Germline lookup yields CDR1 SGHDT and CDR2 YYEEEE. Trimming pared 0 bases from V and 7 bases from J, leaving 7 bases between. CDR3 nucleotides: TGTGCCAGCAGCTTGGATCCGGGGACCCAGTACTTC. Its protein is CASSLDPGTQYF.

The rearrangement joins TRBV2 to TRBJ2-4, with TRBD1 as a possible D gene (6 bases). This CDR3 region has 17 residues. Germline V gives CDR1 SNHLY, CDR2 FYNNEI. V lost 6 bases and J 2 bases, leaving 20 bases between the germline ends. Here the CDR3 reads CASSYFQQGRTKNIQYF. The CDR3 DNA follows: TGTGCCAGCAGCTACTTCCAACAGGGTAGGACCAAAAACATTCAGTACTTC.

On this clone: At one end, the junction sequence differs from germline, possibly due to a read error. CDR3 region: CASSAKSYSF. The DNA of the CDR3 is TGTGCCAGCAGTGCTAAGTCCTATTCCTTC. This chain links TRBV6-5 with TRBJ1-2; D not certain. This CDR3 is built from 10 residues. Germline CDR1 and CDR2: MNHEY and SVGAGI.

The V call is TRBV15, the J call TRBJ1-4; TRBD1 agrees at 9 bases. The length of the CDR3 is 16 residues. Germline CDR1 LNHNV, CDR2 YYDKDF (reference sequence). J was trimmed by 8 bases and V by 3 bases; bases with no gene match: 10. The CDR3 sequence: CATSRGTRTGAEKLFF. Written as DNA, the CDR3 is TGTGCCACCAGCAGGGGGACTCGGACAGGGGCCGAAAAACTGTTTTTT.

The chain is built from TRBV19 and TRBJ2-1; tentative D call: TRBD1 (5 bases). The length of the CDR3 is 13 residues. Germline V lookup: CDR1 LNHDA, CDR2 SQIVND (reference sequence). The V and J ends lost 8 bases and 6 bases respectively, with 14 bases between them. This CDR3 reads CASGALVGNEQFF. The CDR3, as DNA: TGTGCCAGTGGGGCCTTGGTCGGCAATGAGCAGTTCTTC.

The chain combines TRBV19 with TRBJ1-1; D is undetermined. Looked up from germline, CDR1 is LNHDA and CDR2 is SQIVND (reference sequence). This CDR3 spans 12 amino acids. Trimming removed 9 bases at V and 4 bases at J, with 12 bases between. CDR3 sequence (DNA): TGTGCCAGCGAGAGCTTTGGCACTGAAGCTTTCTTT. This translates into CASESFGTEAFF.

The rearrangement uses TRBV27 and TRBJ2-3; D is possibly TRBD2 (5 bases). The V end lost 5 bases, the J end lost 3 bases, and 18 bases lay between the germline ends. The germline gives CDR1 MNHEY, CDR2 SMNVEV (reference sequence). This CDR3 has 16 amino acids. The CDR3 DNA reads as TGTGCCAGCAGTCCTAGGACTCCACACCTGACAGATACGCAGTATTTT. The encoded protein is CASSPRTPHLTDTQYF.

The chain couples TRBV10-1 to TRBJ2-1; possibly TRBD1 for D (5 bases). CDR1 WNHNN and CDR2 SYGVQD come from the germline V gene (reference sequence). This CDR3 has 15 amino acids. With 0 bases removed from V and 5 bases from J, the gap between germline ends came to 11 bases. The CDR3 reads CASSESRQGHNEQFF. The CDR3 coding sequence is TGCGCCAGCAGTGAGTCGCGGCAGGGCCACAATGAGCAGTTCTTC.

The rearrangement joins TRBV11-2 to TRBJ2-7; D possibly corresponds to TRBD1 (6 bases). The V gene lost 4 bases and the J gene lost 5 bases, with 12 bases spanning the gap. CDR3 length equals 13 residues. CDR1 SGHAT and CDR2 FQNNGV come from the germline V gene. The CDR3 region is CASSSGHVNEQYF. The CDR3 coding sequence is TGTGCCAGCAGCTCGGGACATGTCAACGAGCAGTACTTC.

This chain joins TRBV11-3 and TRBJ2-1; 10 positions match TRBD2. V trimming: 5 bases; J trimming: 4 bases; junction bases outside the gene matches: 5. The CDR3 consists of 15 residues. Germline V gene data show CDR1 as SGHNT and CDR2 as YENEEA. CDR3 DNA: TGTGCCAGCAGCCCGGGACTAGCGACTTACAATGAGCAGTTCTTC. Its protein product is CASSPGLATYNEQFF.

The chain joins TRBV21-1 to TRBJ1-4; no check of the table's D call, TRBD1, against the DNA was made. TRBV21-1 is flagged as a pseudogene. The CDR3 contains 14 residues. The CDR3 reads CASSKQGAGEKLFF. CDR3 sequence (DNA): TGTGCCAGCAGCAAACAGGGGGCTGGTGAAAAACTGTTTTTT.

This chain joins TRBV5-1 and TRBJ2-1, with 10 bases lining up with TRBD2. This CDR3 spans 15 amino acids. Trimming cost V 4 bases and J 9 bases; bases outside gene matches: 10. Germline V gene sequence: CDR1 SGHRS, CDR2 YFSETQ. The CDR3 region is CASSGSGRALVEQFF. Written as DNA, the CDR3 is TGCGCCAGCAGCGGGAGCGGGAGGGCCCTCGTTGAGCAGTTCTTC.

This chain links TRBV5-1 with TRBJ2-7, with TRBD2 matching 10 bases. The length of the CDR3 is 18 residues. V gave up 1 base and J gave up 3 bases; unmatched junction bases: 13. CDR1 and CDR2 from the germline V gene are SGHRS and YFSETQ. CDR3 loop: CASSLSASGRNTFYEQYF. The CDR3, as DNA: TGCGCCAGCAGCTTGTCGGCTAGCGGGAGAAACACTTTCTACGAGCAGTACTTC. Drawing the rest from reference TRBV5-1 and TRBJ2-7, the complete variable domain is KAGVTQTPRYLIKTRGQQVTLSCSPISGHRSVSWYQQTPGQGLQFLFEYFSETQRNKGNFPGRFSGRQFSNSRSEMNVSTLELGDSALYLCASSLSASGRNTFYEQYFGPGTRLTVT.

V usage is TRBV6-6 and J usage is TRBJ2-7, with 8 bases lining up with TRBD2. The germline V gene has CDR1 MNHNY and CDR2 SVGAGI (reference sequence). The CDR3 runs to 12 residues. The junction had 7 bases not matched to a gene; V was cut back by 8 bases and J by 7 bases. In DNA, the CDR3 is TGTGCCAGCGGCAGCGGGAGTTTTGAGCAGTACTTC. This translates into CASGSGSFEQYF.

The chain carries TRBV5-4 and TRBJ1-5, with TRBD1 as a possible D gene (5 bases). V was clipped by 0 bases and J by 1 base, with 11 bases between them. This CDR3 spans 16 amino acids. Per germline, CDR1 SGHNT and CDR2 YYREEE (reference sequence). The CDR3 spells CASSLEAGMSNQPQHF. The CDR3 DNA is TGTGCCAGCAGCTTGGAGGCAGGGATGAGCAATCAGCCCCAGCATTTT. Supplemented by reference TRBV5-4 and TRBJ1-5, the full variable domain reads ETGVTQSPTHLIKTRGQQVTLRCSSQSGHNTVSWYQQALGQGPQFIFQYYREEENGRGNFPPRFSGLQFPNYSSELNVNALELDDSALYLCASSLEAGMSNQPQHFGDGTRLSIL.

This clone appeared once. The chain has TRBV18 and TRBJ1-1; perhaps TRBD1 as D (5 bases). The CDR3 covers 16 residues. V gave up 3 bases and J gave up 0 bases, with 14 bases separating them. The germline V gene has CDR1 KGHSH and CDR2 LQKENI. CDR3 sequence (DNA): TGTGCCAGCTCACCGGGCAGTCGGGGGTTGAACACTGAAGCTTTCTTT. It encodes CASSPGSRGLNTEAFF.

The chain has TRBV7-2 and TRBJ2-4; 9 nucleotides line up with TRBD1. V lost 5 bases, J lost 2 bases, and 7 bases stayed unmatched. The germline CDR1 and CDR2 sequences are SGHTA and FQGNSA. The CDR3 length is 16 residues. The CDR3 nucleotides read TGTGCCAGCAGCACCGGGACAGGGCCTCCCAAAAACATTCAGTACTTC. This codes for CASSTGTGPPKNIQYF.

V gene TRBV25-1 combines with J gene TRBJ1-4; maybe TRBD1 (6 bases). With 3 bases removed from V and 8 bases from J, the gap between germline ends came to 13 bases. This CDR3 has 14 residues. CDR1 and CDR2 from the germline V gene are MGHDK and SYGVNS. CDR3 bases: TGTGCCAGCAGTGACTCGTCGAGGGGGGAAAAACTGTTTTTT. Protein product: CASSDSSRGEKLFF.

The CDR3 sequence is CASRRQVTPYNEQFF. The DNA for the CDR3 is TGTGCCAGCAGACGACAGGTGACCCCGTACAATGAGCAGTTCTTC. The chain carries TRBV7-2 and TRBJ2-1; a weak D match, TRBD1 (6 bases). V was trimmed by 6 bases and J by 4 bases, leaving 16 bases between them. CDR1 is SGHTA and CDR2 is FQGNSA in the germline V gene. This CDR3 contains 15 residues.

The J gene is TRBJ1-5, the V gene TRBV10-2, with TRBD1 matching over 8 bases. Germline V gene data show CDR1 as WSHSY and CDR2 as SAAADI. The V gene end was trimmed by 6 bases and the J gene end by 4 bases; junction bases not matched to a gene: 8. The CDR3 spans 15 residues. The CDR3 sequence: CASSLGQGLNQPQHF. The CDR3 nucleotides are TGCGCCAGCAGCCTCGGACAGGGCTTAAATCAGCCCCAGCATTTT.